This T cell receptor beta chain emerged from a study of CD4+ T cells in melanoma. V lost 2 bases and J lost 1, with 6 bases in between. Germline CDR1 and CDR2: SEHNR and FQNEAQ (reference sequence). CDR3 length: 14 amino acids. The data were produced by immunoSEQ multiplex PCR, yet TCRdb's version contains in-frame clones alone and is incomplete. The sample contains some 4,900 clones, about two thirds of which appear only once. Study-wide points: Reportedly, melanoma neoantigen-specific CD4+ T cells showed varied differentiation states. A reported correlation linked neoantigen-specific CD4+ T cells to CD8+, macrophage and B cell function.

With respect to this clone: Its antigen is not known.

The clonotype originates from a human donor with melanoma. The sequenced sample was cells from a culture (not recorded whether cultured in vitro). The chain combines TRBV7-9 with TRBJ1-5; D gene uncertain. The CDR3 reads CASSLPGSNQPQHF. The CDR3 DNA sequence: TGTGCCAGCAGCTTACCAGGCAGCAATCAGCCCCAGCATTTT.